The rows below give T cell receptor beta chains drawn from one sample of a study of shared clonotypes between healthy human individuals. Sequencing used immunoSEQ multiplex PCR; TCRdb keeps in-frame clones, though not all of them. The sample has 1,400,000 or so clones; approximately 98.5% are singletons. The material sequenced was naive CD4+ T cells sorted from blood. Source of these receptors: a man aged 25-45 years in good health. Both conserved end residues are part of each CDR3. A D gene is named only where the DNA matches it firmly. Clone sizes are given selectively: once, few, many, or a class where the clone is expanded.

CDR3nt,CDR3aa,j_gene,d_gene,v_gene,len,abundance
TGTGCCAGCAGTTCTCGGGACGGAGCCTACGAGCAGTACTTC,CASSSRDGAYEQYF,TRBJ2-7,.,TRBV28,14,.
TGTGCCTGGAGTCGTGGACAGGGGAATCAGCCCCAGCATTTT,CAWSRGQGNQPQHF,TRBJ1-5,TRBD1,TRBV30,14,.
TGTGCCAGCAGCTTCACCGGGATCTCCTACGAGCAGTACTTC,CASSFTGISYEQYF,TRBJ2-7,.,TRBV7-2,14,.
TGTGCCAGCAGCTTTGCGCCTTTTTACGAGCAGTACTTC,CASSFAPFYEQYF,TRBJ2-7,.,TRBV11-2,13,.
TGTGCCAGCGGCGTGGGCGGTGTTGGTGGCTACACCTTC,CASGVGGVGGYTF,TRBJ1-2,.,TRBV11-2,13,.
TGTGCCAGCTCCGGGACAGGCGCATCCGTGACCCAGTACTTC,CASSGTGASVTQYF,TRBJ2-5,TRBD1,TRBV18,14,.
TGTGCCAGCAGCGTAGGTCATCTCGTGTTCAATGAGCAGTTCTTC,CASSVGHLVFNEQFF,TRBJ2-1,.,TRBV9,15,.
TGTGCCAGCAGCCTAGTTGGGCCCCTTGATTCGACCCAGTACTTC,CASSLVGPLDSTQYF,TRBJ2-5,.,TRBV7-9,15,.
TGTGCCAGCAGCGACCTACGCTTGGCAGGTACGCAGTATTTT,CASSDLRLAGTQYF,TRBJ2-3,.,TRBV28,14,.
TGTGCCAGCAGTGGCCTAGCGGGAGAGCAGGAGACCCAGTACTTC,CASSGLAGEQETQYF,TRBJ2-5,TRBD2,TRBV2,15,medium-sized
TGTGCCAGCTCACCACCGTCGACAGGGGGCGACGAGCAGTACTTC,CASSPPSTGGDEQYF,TRBJ2-7,TRBD1,TRBV18,15,.
TGTGCCAGCAGCCGTGGGACAGGGGTATCCTACGAGCAGTACTTC,CASSRGTGVSYEQYF,TRBJ2-7,TRBD1,TRBV11-2,15,once
TGTGCCAGCAGCGTCCACCTCACCTCGGGAGATGAGCAGTTCTTC,CASSVHLTSGDEQFF,TRBJ2-1,.,TRBV9,15,.
TGTGCCAGCTCAGAGAGTCAAGAGACCCAGTACTTC,CASSESQETQYF,TRBJ2-5,.,TRBV18,12,.
TGTGCCAGCAGCCAAGCGGGAGAAGCCGAGCAGTACTTC,CASSQAGEAEQYF,TRBJ2-7,TRBD2,TRBV11-2,13,.
TGTGCCAGCACCACCCCGGGGGCAACTAATGAAAAACTGTTTTTT,CASTTPGATNEKLFF,TRBJ1-4,.,TRBV7-9,15,.
TGTGCCAGCAGTGCCACAGATACGCAGTATTTT,CASSATDTQYF,TRBJ2-3,.,TRBV25-1,11,.
TGCGCCAGCAGCCCCCGGGGGAGCTCTGGAAACACCATATATTTT,CASSPRGSSGNTIYF,TRBJ1-3,.,TRBV5-1,15,once
TGCGCCAGCAGCCAAGGACTAGCGGGAGTTAAGGAGCAGTTCTTC,CASSQGLAGVKEQFF,TRBJ2-1,TRBD2,TRBV5-1,15,.
TGTGCCAGCATCATTTCAGGGGCTTCTGGGGCCAACGTCCTGACTTTC,CASIISGASGANVLTF,TRBJ2-6,.,TRBV28,16,.
TGTGCCAGCTCACCTAAAATACAGGGCTACACAGATACGCAGTATTTT,CASSPKIQGYTDTQYF,TRBJ2-3,.,TRBV18,16,.
TGTGCCAGCAGTTACTCGGGCCCTTATAGCAATCAGCCCCAGCATTTT,CASSYSGPYSNQPQHF,TRBJ1-5,.,TRBV6-5,16,.
TGTGCCAGCAGCTTGGCCGGGACAGGTAACGCAGATACGCAGTATTTT,CASSLAGTGNADTQYF,TRBJ2-3,TRBD1,TRBV7-8,16,once
TGCGCCAGCAGCTTGGCCGGGGGCGCCGGGGAAAAACTGTTTTTT,CASSLAGGAGEKLFF,TRBJ1-4,.,TRBV5-1,15,.
TGTGCCAGCAGCTTACCCACACTAGCGGGGTCAGCTGGGGAGCTGTTTTTT,CASSLPTLAGSAGELFF,TRBJ2-2,TRBD2,TRBV7-2,17,.
TGTGCCAGCTCAGAGAACGGGAGGACAGCTACCTACGAGCAGTACTTC,CASSENGRTATYEQYF,TRBJ2-7,.,TRBV18,16,.
TGTGCCAGCAGCCCCTCGGGCAGAACCTACGAGCAGTACTTC,CASSPSGRTYEQYF,TRBJ2-7,.,TRBV7-3,14,once
TGTGCCAGCTCATCTACATTCGCAGGGGCTCCGGCGGATCAGCCCCAGCATTTT,CASSSTFAGAPADQPQHF,TRBJ1-5,.,TRBV18,18,.
TGTGCCAGTAGTTTCTACTCCGGGACAGAGCAGTTCTTC,CASSFYSGTEQFF,TRBJ2-1,.,TRBV19,13,.
TGTGCCAGCAGGGAACTAGCGGGAGAACCCTACAATGAGCAGTTCTTC,CASRELAGEPYNEQFF,TRBJ2-1,TRBD2,TRBV6-1,16,.
TGTGCCAGCAGCTTTATAGCGGGAGGGCCGAATGAGCAGTTCTTC,CASSFIAGGPNEQFF,TRBJ2-1,TRBD2,TRBV9,15,.
TGCGCCAGCAGCTTGGGTATGTTGTCTCCAACTAATGAAAAACTGTTTTTT,CASSLGMLSPTNEKLFF,TRBJ1-4,.,TRBV5-1,17,.
TGTGCCAGCAGCTTAGAGCAGTACTCCTACGAGCAGTACTTC,CASSLEQYSYEQYF,TRBJ2-7,.,TRBV7-9,14,.
TGCAGCGTTGAAGGGTACAATGAGCAGTTCTTC,CSVEGYNEQFF,TRBJ2-1,.,TRBV29-1,11,.
TGTGCCAGCAGCTGGAGGCTAGCGGTAGACGGTGAGCAGTTCTTC,CASSWRLAVDGEQFF,TRBJ2-1,TRBD2,TRBV5-6,15,.
TGTGCCAGCAGTTCCTCCCCTAGACTGGGTGAAGCTTTCTTT,CASSSSPRLGEAFF,TRBJ1-1,.,TRBV27,14,.
TGTGCCAGCAGGTCGGCCGCGGTGGGCGAGCAGTTCTTC,CASRSAAVGEQFF,TRBJ2-1,.,TRBV2,13,.
TGTGCCAGCAGAGAGACGGGGTATAGCAATCAGCCCCAGCATTTT,CASRETGYSNQPQHF,TRBJ1-5,.,TRBV6-5,15,.
TGCGCCAGCAGCTTCGCGGAAAGACGAATAAAGCAGTACTTC,CASSFAERRIKQYF,TRBJ2-7,.,TRBV5-1,14,.
TGTGCCAGCAGTTTACTGGCCACGAACACTGAAGCTTTCTTT,CASSLLATNTEAFF,TRBJ1-1,.,TRBV27,14,.
TGCGCCAGCAGCAATCCTTCAAGCTCCTACGAGCAGTACTTC,CASSNPSSSYEQYF,TRBJ2-7,.,TRBV5-1,14,.
TGTGCCAACAAAAACAGGGGAACGAGCAATCAGCCCCAGCATTTT,CANKNRGTSNQPQHF,TRBJ1-5,TRBD1,TRBV28,15,.
TGTGCCAGCAGCTTGGGTTTACCCAACACTGAAGCTTTCTTT,CASSLGLPNTEAFF,TRBJ1-1,.,TRBV5-5,14,once
TGCAGCGTTGATAACAGGGACTATGGCTACACCTTC,CSVDNRDYGYTF,TRBJ1-2,.,TRBV29-1,12,.
TGTGCCTGGAGTCACCTAAGTTCCCCTGGGACAGATACGCAGTATTTT,CAWSHLSSPGTDTQYF,TRBJ2-3,.,TRBV30,16,.
TGCGCCAGCAGTGACTACCTGACTAGCGGTTCCTACAATGAGCAGTTCTTC,CASSDYLTSGSYNEQFF,TRBJ2-1,TRBD2,TRBV10-1,17,.